This T cell receptor beta chain emerged from a study of blood T cells in healthy people across ages. PCR was performed a second time for about 7 to 11 cycles using a sample-barcoded 5' primer and a J-beta primer mix. The study obtained at least 2.5 million CDR3-containing paired-end reads from every sample. TCRdb passed the 5' RACE reads through MiXCR, listing each CDR3 protein once. This sample has some 1.5 million distinct CDR3 sequences, with roughly 43% found just once. This clonotype occurred many times. Antigen specificity is unknown. Whole-study results and caveats: Per million T cells, the diversity of TCR beta decreased roughly linearly as age advanced.

V was clipped by 7 bases and J by 13 bases, with 21 bases between them. Germline V lookup: CDR1 SGHRS, CDR2 YFSETQ. The CDR3 covers 13 residues. Sequencing input: blood. This sequence joins TRBV5-1 and TRBJ1-5; D gene unclear. The sequence derives from a woman younger than 35 in good health. CDR3 loop: CASSSEVSGKQHF. The CDR3 DNA reads as TGCGCCAGCTCGTCCGAGGTATCGGGGAAACAGCATTTT.